Listed below are T cell receptor beta chains from one sample, sequenced in a study of CD8 T cells in Susac syndrome. One entry per CDR3 protein, called by TCRdb with MiXCR from the immunoSEQ multiplex PCR reads. This repertoire shows under 150,000 distinct CDR3 sequences, around 80% found once; its top ten account for more than 0.5%. The sample consisted of CD8+ T cells from PBMCs. These receptors were obtained from a human donor with multiple sclerosis. Each CDR3 is given with its conserved first and last residue. A D gene is named only where the DNA matches it firmly. Part of the rows lack a size; the others show once, few, many or a class for expanded clones.

NA	once	TRBJ1-2	TRBV28	TGTGCCAGCGGGGGGGCGGACGACTATGGCTACACCTTC	CASGGADDYGYTF
NA	NA	TRBJ2-5	TRBV13	TGTGCCAGCAGCTTAACGGGACTGGGAGAGACCCAGTACTTC	CASSLTGLGETQYF
TRBD2	NA	TRBJ2-1	TRBV4-3	TGCGCCAGCAGCCAAGAGATACTAGCGGGAGATGTCAATGAGCAGTTCTTC	CASSQEILAGDVNEQFF
NA	NA	TRBJ1-1	TRBV25-1	TGTGCCAGCAGTGAACGGTTGGTGGACACTGAAGCTTTCTTT	CASSERLVDTEAFF
TRBD2	NA	TRBJ2-2	TRBV2	TGTGCCAGCAGTCCCCCGACTAGCGGGGATACCGGGGAGCTGTTTTTT	CASSPPTSGDTGELFF
NA	NA	TRBJ2-2	TRBV16	TGTGCCAGCAGCCAATATAACGGGGGGCCCACCGGGGAGCTGTTTTTT	CASSQYNGGPTGELFF
TRBD2	NA	TRBJ2-7	TRBV2	TGTGCCAGCAGTGTGAGCGGGGGCAGGGGACCCGAGCAGTACTTC	CASSVSGGRGPEQYF
TRBD2	NA	TRBJ2-3	TRBV12-3/TRBV12-4	TGTGCCAGCAGGACGACTAGCGGAGGCAGCACAGATACGCAGTATTTT	CASRTTSGGSTDTQYF
NA	NA	TRBJ1-1	TRBV12-3/TRBV12-4	TGTGCCAGCAGTTTGTCGGGGTTGAACACTGAAGCTTTCTTT	CASSLSGLNTEAFF
TRBD1	NA	TRBJ1-1	TRBV27	TGTGCCAGCAGATTGACAGGGCCCACTGAAGCTTTCTTT	CASRLTGPTEAFF
NA	NA	TRBJ2-5	TRBV3-1	TGTGCCAGCAGCCAAGATATGGTGGGCCAAGAGACCCAGTACTTC	CASSQDMVGQETQYF
TRBD2	few	TRBJ2-1	TRBV4-1	TGCGCCAGCAGCCTCGGGACTAGCGGGTCCTACAATGAGCAGTTCTTC	CASSLGTSGSYNEQFF
TRBD2	NA	TRBJ2-1	TRBV11-2	TGTGCCAGCGGACTAGCGGGAGATGAGCAGTTCTTC	CASGLAGDEQFF
TRBD1	few	TRBJ1-1	TRBV5-6	TGTGCCAGCAGCGCACAGGGGGCTGAAGCTTTCTTT	CASSAQGAEAFF
TRBD1	NA	TRBJ2-5	TRBV4-1	TGCGCCAGCAGCCACCTGTTACCCGGGACAGGGGAAGAGACCCAGTACTTC	CASSHLLPGTGEETQYF
NA	NA	TRBJ1-5	TRBV11-2	TGTGCCAGCAGCTTAGCGGGGTGTTGTCAGCCCCAGCATTTT	CASSLAGCCQPQHF
NA	NA	TRBJ1-2	TRBV6-1	TGTGCCAGCAGACTCCGGGACACTGTACTCTATGGCTACACCTTC	CASRLRDTVLYGYTF
NA	NA	TRBJ2-7	TRBV7-2	TGTGCCAGCAGCTTATGGAACAACATCAACGAGCAGTACTTC	CASSLWNNINEQYF
NA	NA	TRBJ1-1	TRBV23-1	TGCGCCAGCACCCTAAAGGGCACCGTGAACACTGAAGCTTTCTTT	CASTLKGTVNTEAFF
NA	once	TRBJ2-2	TRBV19	TGTGCCAGTAGTGCATTGGAGCGAGAGACCGGGGAGCTGTTTTTT	CASSALERETGELFF
NA	NA	TRBJ2-6	TRBV7-9	TGTGCCAGCAGCTATAGTGAGGCCAACGTCCTGACTTTC	CASSYSEANVLTF
NA	NA	TRBJ2-3	TRBV15	TGTGCCACCAGCAGAGATCGGGTGGGCCGCACAGATACGCAGTATTTT	CATSRDRVGRTDTQYF
NA	NA	TRBJ2-1	TRBV3-1	TGTGCCAGCAGCCAAGGTACCCCAGGGGAAGAGCAGTTCTTC	CASSQGTPGEEQFF
NA	NA	TRBJ2-7	TRBV11-2	TGTGCCAGCAGCTTACCCTGGGACTACGAGCAGTACTTC	CASSLPWDYEQYF
TRBD2	NA	TRBJ2-1	TRBV4-2	TGTGCCAGCAGCCACGGCGGGAGTGGGGCCAATGAGCAGCTCTTC	CASSHGGSGANEQLF
NA	NA	TRBJ1-5	TRBV27	TGTGCCAGCAGTTTGATGGACAGCAATCAGCCCCAGCATTTT	CASSLMDSNQPQHF
NA	NA	TRBJ1-6	TRBV28	TGTGCCAGCAGTACATCCACAGAGAGCTCCTATAATTCACCCCTCCACTTT	CASSTSTESSYNSPLHF
NA	NA	TRBJ2-7	TRBV20-1	TGCAGTGCTGATGACGACTCCTACGAGCAGTACTTC	CSADDDSYEQYF
TRBD2	NA	TRBJ2-5	TRBV4-2	TGTGCCAGCAGCCAGAGAGGGACTAGCGGGAGAGGATGGGGAGAGACCCAGTACTTC	CASSQRGTSGRGWGETQYF
TRBD1	few	TRBJ1-2	TRBV5-1	TGCGCCAGCAGCCCCGAAGGGCCAGGGGGATTCTATGGCTACACCTTC	CASSPEGPGGFYGYTF
NA	NA	TRBJ2-7	TRBV27	TGTGCCAGCAGTTTAGGGGGATCTACCTACGAGCAGTACTTC	CASSLGGSTYEQYF
NA	NA	TRBJ1-1	TRBV12-3/TRBV12-4	TGTGCCAGCAGTTTACCAGGGCTGAACACTGAAGCTTTCTTT	CASSLPGLNTEAFF
NA	few	TRBJ2-5	TRBV11-2	TGTGCCAGCAGCGGCTCCTGGGAGACCCAGTACTTC	CASSGSWETQYF
TRBD1	NA	TRBJ2-2	TRBV4-3	TGCGCCAGCAGCCCCAGGACAGGGCGGAGCGGGGAGCTGTTTTTT	CASSPRTGRSGELFF
NA	NA	TRBJ1-1	TRBV2	TGTGCCAGCAGTGACGAACAGGGAGGCACTGAAGCTTTCTTT	CASSDEQGGTEAFF
NA	NA	TRBJ2-1	TRBV4-3	TGCGCCAGCAGCCAAGATTTCTTTGAGGGCTACAATGAGCAGTTCTTC	CASSQDFFEGYNEQFF
TRBD2	NA	TRBJ2-1	TRBV20-1	TGCAGTGCTAGCCCTTGGGAGGGCTACAATGAGCAGTTCTTC	CSASPWEGYNEQFF
NA	few	TRBJ1-1	TRBV12-3/TRBV12-4	TGTGCCAGCAGTTTATGGGGTAACACTGAAGCTTTCTTT	CASSLWGNTEAFF
TRBD1	once	TRBJ1-4	TRBV28	TGTGCCAGCAGTGGGGGGACAGGGGGAACTAATGAAAAACTGTTTTTT	CASSGGTGGTNEKLFF
NA	NA	TRBJ2-3	TRBV2	TGTGCCAGCAGTGAGAAGTGGCTATACACAGATACGCAGTATTTT	CASSEKWLYTDTQYF
NA	NA	TRBJ1-2	TRBV12-3/TRBV12-4	TGTGCCAGCAGCGATGACAGCCGGGGCTACACCTTC	CASSDDSRGYTF
NA	NA	TRBJ2-1	TRBV7-9	TGTGCCAGCAGTCACGCCCTTGGGGGTCTAGTTGAGCAGTTCTTC	CASSHALGGLVEQFF
NA	NA	TRBJ2-2	TRBV28	TGTGCCAGCAGTTTTTGGGCCGGGGAGCTGTTTTTT	CASSFWAGELFF
NA	NA	TRBJ1-1	TRBV20-1	TGCAGTGCTAGTAACGGGGTCGCGGAAGCTTTCTTT	CSASNGVAEAFF
TRBD1	NA	TRBJ1-2	TRBV6-1	TGTGCCAGCAGTGATATAGGGACAGGGAACTATGGCTACACCTTC	CASSDIGTGNYGYTF
NA	NA	TRBJ2-7	TRBV2	TGTGCCAGCAGTCCGGGCGTCTACGAGCAGTACTTC	CASSPGVYEQYF
NA	NA	TRBJ1-2	TRBV10-3	TGTGCCACCACCGGGGGGGGCCCATATGGCTACACCTTC	CATTGGGPYGYTF